A selection of T cell receptor beta chains follows, all from one sample in a study of blood T cell repertoires in COVID-19. Sequencing used immunoSEQ multiplex PCR; TCRdb keeps in-frame clones, though not all of them. Here the sample spans under 250,000 clones, more than 75% being singletons. The sequencing input was peripheral blood. The receptors derive from a woman aged 65 to 85 with COVID-19, enrolled during active disease. Each CDR3 is given with its conserved first and last residue. D genes are given only for firm matches. Clone size appears in some rows only: once, few, many, or a class for an expanded clone.

J,size,V,D,CDR3,DNA
TRBJ2-2,.,TRBV19,.,CASTGTTGELFF,TGTGCCAGTACAGGAACCACCGGGGAGCTGTTTTTT
TRBJ1-6,.,TRBV7-2,.,CASSLQGGWSYNSPLHF,TGTGCCAGCAGCTTACAGGGAGGTTGGTCCTATAATTCACCCCTCCACTTT
TRBJ1-1,once,TRBV5-1,.,CASSALTVGTEAFF,TGCGCCAGCAGCGCACTGACAGTAGGGACTGAAGCTTTCTTT
TRBJ2-6,.,TRBV5-4,TRBD1,CASSFRRQGAGANVLTF,TGTGCCAGCAGCTTTAGGAGACAGGGGGCTGGGGCCAACGTCCTGACTTTC
TRBJ1-1,.,TRBV28,.,CASSPGGLNTEAFF,TGTGCCAGCAGCCCAGGAGGCTTGAACACTGAAGCTTTCTTT
TRBJ1-2,.,TRBV7-9,.,CASSLVHAGYTF,TGTGCCAGCAGCTTAGTTCATGCGGGCTACACCTTC
TRBJ1-1,.,TRBV6-2/TRBV6-3,.,CASSYERGSEAFF,TGTGCCAGCAGTTACGAAAGGGGTTCTGAAGCTTTCTTT
TRBJ2-3,.,TRBV5-6,.,CASSRTSSSTDTQYF,TGTGCCAGCAGCCGTACTAGCTCCTCCACAGATACGCAGTATTTT
TRBJ2-2,.,TRBV6-4,.,CASSDSSTGELFF,TGTGCCAGCAGTGACTCGAGCACCGGGGAGCTGTTTTTT
TRBJ2-1,.,TRBV27,TRBD2,CASSFRREAYNEQFF,TGTGCCAGCAGTTTCAGGCGGGAGGCCTACAATGAGCAGTTCTTC
TRBJ2-1,.,TRBV6-6,.,CASSYQGYNEQFF,TGTGCCAGCAGTTATCAGGGCTACAATGAGCAGTTCTTC
TRBJ2-2,.,TRBV5-4,TRBD2,CASRSPATSGVAGELFF,TGTGCCAGCAGGTCCCCGGCGACTAGCGGGGTGGCCGGGGAGCTGTTTTTT